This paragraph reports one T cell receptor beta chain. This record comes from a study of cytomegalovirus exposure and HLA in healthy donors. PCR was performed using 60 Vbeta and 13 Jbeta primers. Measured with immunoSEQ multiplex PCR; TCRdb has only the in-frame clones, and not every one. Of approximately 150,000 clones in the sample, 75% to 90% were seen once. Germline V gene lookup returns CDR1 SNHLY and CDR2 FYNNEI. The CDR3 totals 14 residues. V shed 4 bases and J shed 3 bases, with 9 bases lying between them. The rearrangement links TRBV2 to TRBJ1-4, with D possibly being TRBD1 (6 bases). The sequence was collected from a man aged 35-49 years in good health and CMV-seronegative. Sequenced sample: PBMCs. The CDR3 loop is CASSVRGSNEKLFF. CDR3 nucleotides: TGTGCCAGCAGTGTCAGGGGATCTAATGAAAAACTGTTTTTT. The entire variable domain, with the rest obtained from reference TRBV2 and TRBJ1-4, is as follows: EPEVTQTPSHQVTQMGQEVILRCVPISNHLYFYWYRQILGQKVEFLVSFYNNEISEKSEIFDDQFSVERPDGSNFTLKIRSTKLEDSAMYFCASSVRGSNEKLFFGSGTQLSVL.